This is a list of T cell receptor beta chains from one sample in a study of T cells after yellow fever vaccination. TCRdb processed the 5' RACE reads anew with MiXCR; each CDR3 protein has one entry. The sample lists about 120,000 distinct CDR3 sequences; approximately 9% were seen once. Sequencing used CD8+ T cells sorted from PBMCs, obtained on the day of the yellow fever booster vaccination. The receptors were sampled from a man in his late teens or twenties who received the YFV17D yellow fever vaccine. The CDR3 runs from the conserved cysteine through the conserved F or W. The order of the fields is V gene, clone size, CDR3 protein. The size of a clone is reported for some rows only, either as once, few or many, or as a class for expanded clones.

TRBV7-9,-,CASILAGEDYGYTF
TRBV7-9,few,CASSRSRGLDTEAFF
TRBV4-1,many,CASSPPIGAGRYQPQHF
TRBV9,few,CASSAGGALYNEQFF
TRBV27,-,CASSLSTGPTYEQYF
TRBV4-3,few,CASSLSWTSGVTDTQYF
TRBV20-1,-,CSARLTGELFF
TRBV29-1,few,CSGRDDEQFF
TRBV7-2,-,CASSSGLAGGLGTDTQYF
TRBV4-2,few,CASSPGTEFMNTEAFF
TRBV7-8,-,CASSLARNQPQHF
TRBV4-3,few,CASSQELGSRGKYNEQFF
TRBV7-9,-,CASSKVMAARRGYTF
TRBV7-9,few,CASSLVSLAGHEQFF
TRBV9,-,CASSVEGGRGHGYTF
TRBV4-1,many,CASSHTLMLAGDNEQFF
TRBV9,-,CASSYGTGGTGYTF
TRBV5-1,many,CASSFSPNTGELFF
TRBV15,few,CATSPRAGNTDTQYF
TRBV5-1,many,CASSLEGASYNEQFF
TRBV29-1,few,CSLRGVRDTQYF
TRBV4-1,-,CASSQAGTSGYDTQYF
TRBV7-9,few,CASTPGTVNEKLFF
TRBV20-1,-,CSASSYRGRWNEQFF
TRBV12-3/TRBV12-4,many,CASTAPGQGLVEAQYF
TRBV11-1,few,CASSPLQGSPYEQYF
TRBV9,few,CASSVVAGRSGANVLTF